This TCR beta chain derives from a study of T cells in Graves' hyperthyroidism and ophthalmopathy. Using RNA transcripts as the source, TCR beta CDR3 regions were amplified. First-round RT-PCR targeting the TCR CDR3 was performed with the HTBI primer set. One entry per CDR3 protein results from TCRdb running MiXCR on the multiplex PCR reads. The repertoire consists of about 250,000 distinct CDR3 sequences, with approximately 23% occurring once and the leading ten covering approximately 60%. This clonotype was seen a handful of times. Its antigen is undetermined. Ophthalmopathy cases met thresholds of Clinical Activity Score at least 3, NOSPECS grade at least 4 and duration under 3 months. The source of the PBMCs was approximately 9.5 ml of fresh peripheral blood. Findings of the study overall: Most clonotypes expanded in the thyroid (above 0.001) were also present in blood.

With 3 bases removed from V and 0 bases from J, the gap between germline ends came to 15 bases. The CDR3 totals 16 residues. Germline CDR1 is KGHSH and CDR2 is LQKENI. This receptor was taken from a man aged 25 to 45 with Graves' ophthalmopathy. Sequencing used blood. The rearrangement joins TRBV18 to TRBJ2-7; no definite D call. The CDR3 DNA reads as TGTGCCAGCTCACCTTCTATTGCCCAGACCTCCTACGAGCAGTACTTC. Protein: CASSPSIAQTSYEQYF.